This is a list of T cell receptor beta chains from one sample in a study of CD8+ T cells in alopecia areata. Method: immunoSEQ multiplex PCR; TCRdb's copy keeps in-frame clones and lacks some. The top ten hold roughly 10% of the sample, which has around 97,000 clones, 86% seen once. Here the sequenced sample was CD8+ T cells sorted from blood, taken between weeks 30 and 35, from a patient treated with tofacitinib. The receptors originated from a human donor with alopecia areata. CDR3s include the opening cysteine and the closing phenylalanine or tryptophan. A D gene is named only where the DNA matches it firmly. A row's size may be missing; if present it is once, few, many or a size class.

j_gene: TRBJ2-7; abundance: -; d_gene: TRBD2; v_gene: TRBV9; CDR3aa: CASSPSLAGGYEQYF; CDR3nt: TGTGCCAGCAGCCCGTCACTAGCGGGAGGATACGAGCAGTACTTC
j_gene: TRBJ1-2; abundance: -; d_gene: -; v_gene: TRBV19; CDR3aa: CASSIKEDGYGYTF; CDR3nt: TGTGCCAGTAGTATTAAGGAGGATGGGTATGGCTACACCTTC
j_gene: TRBJ2-1; abundance: -; d_gene: -; v_gene: TRBV5-1; CDR3aa: CASSLGGQGYNEQFF; CDR3nt: TGCGCCAGCAGCTTGGGAGGTCAGGGATACAATGAGCAGTTCTTC
j_gene: TRBJ1-6; abundance: -; d_gene: -; v_gene: TRBV27; CDR3aa: CASSLQEFNSPLHF; CDR3nt: TGTGCCAGCAGTTTACAGGAGTTCAATTCACCCCTCCACTTT
j_gene: TRBJ2-4; abundance: -; d_gene: -; v_gene: TRBV2; CDR3aa: CASREFGHIQYF; CDR3nt: TGTGCCAGCAGGGAGTTTGGCCACATTCAGTACTTC
j_gene: TRBJ2-7; abundance: -; d_gene: -; v_gene: TRBV5-4; CDR3aa: CASSLAGMPYEQYF; CDR3nt: TGTGCCAGCAGCTTGGCTGGGATGCCCTACGAGCAGTACTTC
j_gene: TRBJ2-5; abundance: -; d_gene: -; v_gene: TRBV9; CDR3aa: CASSVGLGFRETQYF; CDR3nt: TGTGCCAGCAGCGTAGGGCTGGGCTTTCGAGAGACCCAGTACTTC
j_gene: TRBJ1-1; abundance: -; d_gene: -; v_gene: TRBV28; CDR3aa: CASSLRSGADTEAFF; CDR3nt: TGTGCCAGCAGTTTAAGATCGGGGGCCGACACTGAAGCTTTCTTT
j_gene: TRBJ2-1; abundance: -; d_gene: -; v_gene: TRBV2; CDR3aa: CASRPKVVRYNEQFF; CDR3nt: TGTGCCAGCCGGCCCAAGGTAGTCAGATACAATGAGCAGTTCTTC
j_gene: TRBJ2-7; abundance: -; d_gene: -; v_gene: TRBV14; CDR3aa: CASSQEYGLAAYEQYF; CDR3nt: TGTGCCAGCAGCCAAGAATACGGCCTTGCAGCCTACGAGCAGTACTTC
j_gene: TRBJ2-2; abundance: -; d_gene: -; v_gene: TRBV7-9; CDR3aa: CASSRGGGGPGELFF; CDR3nt: TGTGCCAGCAGCCGTGGAGGGGGAGGACCCGGGGAGCTGTTTTTT
j_gene: TRBJ2-7; abundance: -; d_gene: TRBD1; v_gene: TRBV11-2; CDR3aa: CASSLPRGHFSTYEQYF; CDR3nt: TGTGCCAGCAGCTTACCGAGGGGGCACTTCTCAACCTACGAGCAGTACTTC
j_gene: TRBJ2-1; abundance: -; d_gene: -; v_gene: TRBV6-5; CDR3aa: CASSQRVYSYNEQFF; CDR3nt: TGTGCCAGCAGTCAACGGGTATACTCCTACAATGAGCAGTTCTTC
j_gene: TRBJ2-1; abundance: once; d_gene: -; v_gene: TRBV27; CDR3aa: CASSLSWGGHEQFF; CDR3nt: TGTGCCAGCAGTTTATCCTGGGGTGGGCATGAGCAGTTCTTC
j_gene: TRBJ2-3; abundance: -; d_gene: -; v_gene: TRBV9; CDR3aa: CASSLSTDTQYF; CDR3nt: TGTGCCAGCAGCCTCAGCACAGATACGCAGTATTTT
j_gene: TRBJ2-1; abundance: -; d_gene: -; v_gene: TRBV20-1; CDR3aa: CSAFYNEQFF; CDR3nt: TGCAGTGCCTTTTACAATGAGCAGTTCTTC
j_gene: TRBJ2-7; abundance: -; d_gene: TRBD2; v_gene: TRBV30; CDR3aa: CAWRGLARVEQYF; CDR3nt: TGTGCCTGGAGGGGACTAGCTCGTGTGGAGCAGTACTTC
j_gene: TRBJ2-5; abundance: -; d_gene: -; v_gene: TRBV5-5; CDR3aa: CASSWGGFQETQYF; CDR3nt: TGTGCCAGCAGCTGGGGTGGATTCCAAGAGACCCAGTACTTC
j_gene: TRBJ2-1; abundance: -; d_gene: -; v_gene: TRBV5-6; CDR3aa: CASTPGAYNEQFF; CDR3nt: TGTGCCAGCACCCCGGGAGCCTACAATGAGCAGTTCTTC
j_gene: TRBJ2-2; abundance: -; d_gene: -; v_gene: TRBV9; CDR3aa: CASSLKPESGELFF; CDR3nt: TGTGCCAGCAGCCTTAAGCCTGAGTCCGGGGAGCTGTTTTTT
j_gene: TRBJ2-1; abundance: -; d_gene: TRBD2; v_gene: TRBV27; CDR3aa: CASSARTSGSLYNEQFF; CDR3nt: TGTGCCAGCAGTGCTAGGACTAGCGGGAGTTTGTACAATGAGCAGTTCTTC
j_gene: TRBJ1-1; abundance: -; d_gene: -; v_gene: TRBV7-2; CDR3aa: CASSPPGGWDLNTEAFF; CDR3nt: TGTGCCAGCAGCCCCCCGGGTGGGTGGGACTTGAACACTGAAGCTTTCTTT
j_gene: TRBJ2-7; abundance: -; d_gene: -; v_gene: TRBV29-1; CDR3aa: CSAVWGYEQYF; CDR3nt: TGCAGCGCTGTATGGGGCTACGAGCAGTACTTC
j_gene: TRBJ2-7; abundance: -; d_gene: TRBD2; v_gene: TRBV19; CDR3aa: CASSINQREATYEQYF; CDR3nt: TGTGCCAGTAGTATAAATCAGCGGGAGGCCACCTACGAGCAGTACTTC
j_gene: TRBJ1-6; abundance: -; d_gene: TRBD1; v_gene: TRBV27; CDR3aa: CATKTGGNSPLHF; CDR3nt: TGTGCCACGAAGACAGGGGGAAATTCACCCCTCCACTTT
j_gene: TRBJ2-1; abundance: -; d_gene: TRBD1; v_gene: TRBV7-9; CDR3aa: CASTLSGPGGNEQFF; CDR3nt: TGTGCCAGCACCCTCTCAGGGCCAGGGGGAAATGAGCAGTTCTTC
j_gene: TRBJ1-1; abundance: -; d_gene: -; v_gene: TRBV2; CDR3aa: CASRGQEAFF; CDR3nt: TGTGCCAGCAGAGGACAAGAGGCTTTCTTT
j_gene: TRBJ2-3; abundance: -; d_gene: -; v_gene: TRBV9; CDR3aa: CASGGGPTDTQYF; CDR3nt: TGTGCCAGCGGAGGGGGTCCCACAGATACGCAGTATTTT
j_gene: TRBJ2-7; abundance: -; d_gene: TRBD2; v_gene: TRBV9; CDR3aa: CASSSGSGEQYF; CDR3nt: TGTGCCAGCAGTAGCGGGAGCGGCGAGCAGTACTTC
j_gene: TRBJ2-3; abundance: -; d_gene: -; v_gene: TRBV27; CDR3aa: CATRRGRSTDTQYF; CDR3nt: TGTGCCACCCGTCGTGGCCGATCCACAGATACGCAGTATTTT
j_gene: TRBJ2-1; abundance: -; d_gene: -; v_gene: TRBV29-1; CDR3aa: CSVESERNNEQFF; CDR3nt: TGCAGCGTTGAAAGTGAGCGGAACAATGAGCAGTTCTTC
j_gene: TRBJ2-1; abundance: -; d_gene: TRBD2; v_gene: TRBV7-9; CDR3aa: CASSLGTSGSVDEQFF; CDR3nt: TGTGCCAGCAGCTTGGGGACTAGCGGGAGTGTAGATGAGCAGTTCTTC
j_gene: TRBJ2-1; abundance: -; d_gene: -; v_gene: TRBV7-9; CDR3aa: CASSLYSERGEQFF; CDR3nt: TGTGCCAGCAGCTTATATAGCGAGCGCGGAGAGCAGTTCTTC
j_gene: TRBJ2-7; abundance: -; d_gene: -; v_gene: TRBV2; CDR3aa: CASSSPYEQYF; CDR3nt: TGTGCCAGCAGCTCACCGTACGAGCAGTACTTC
j_gene: TRBJ1-5; abundance: -; d_gene: -; v_gene: TRBV12-5; CDR3aa: CASAQYGQPQHF; CDR3nt: TGTGCTAGTGCCCAATATGGTCAGCCCCAGCATTTT
j_gene: TRBJ2-2; abundance: -; d_gene: TRBD2; v_gene: TRBV7-7; CDR3aa: CASSLAGPSTGELFF; CDR3nt: TGTGCTAGCAGCTTAGCGGGACCAAGCACCGGGGAGCTGTTTTTT
j_gene: TRBJ1-1; abundance: -; d_gene: TRBD1; v_gene: TRBV5-1; CDR3aa: CASSLSTGALNTEAFF; CDR3nt: TGCGCCAGCAGCTTATCTACAGGGGCCTTGAACACTGAAGCTTTCTTT
j_gene: TRBJ2-3; abundance: -; d_gene: -; v_gene: TRBV27; CDR3aa: CASSFAGRGTDTQYF; CDR3nt: TGTGCCAGCAGTTTTGCAGGGAGGGGGACAGATACGCAGTATTTT
j_gene: TRBJ2-5; abundance: -; d_gene: -; v_gene: TRBV19; CDR3aa: CASSGFWWETQYF; CDR3nt: TGTGCCAGTAGCGGCTTCTGGTGGGAGACCCAGTACTTC
j_gene: TRBJ2-1; abundance: -; d_gene: TRBD2; v_gene: TRBV9; CDR3aa: CASSQGSSGNNEQFF; CDR3nt: TGTGCCAGCAGCCAGGGGTCTAGCGGGAACAATGAGCAGTTCTTC
j_gene: TRBJ2-3; abundance: -; d_gene: TRBD1; v_gene: TRBV7-2; CDR3aa: CASSLRNAGTDNTDTQYF; CDR3nt: TGTGCCAGCAGCTTAAGGAACGCCGGGACAGACAACACAGATACGCAGTATTTT
j_gene: TRBJ1-1; abundance: once; d_gene: TRBD1; v_gene: TRBV6-1; CDR3aa: CASSGRTGGITEAFF; CDR3nt: TGTGCCAGCAGTGGGCGGACAGGGGGCATCACTGAAGCTTTCTTT
j_gene: TRBJ1-2; abundance: -; d_gene: -; v_gene: TRBV29-1; CDR3aa: CSDDTSTYGYTF; CDR3nt: TGCAGCGACGACACTTCGACCTATGGCTACACCTTC
j_gene: TRBJ2-5; abundance: -; d_gene: -; v_gene: TRBV4-1; CDR3aa: CASSQEPQTQYF; CDR3nt: TGCGCCAGCAGCCAAGAACCCCAGACCCAGTACTTC
j_gene: TRBJ1-2; abundance: -; d_gene: -; v_gene: TRBV7-9; CDR3aa: CASSLGLQGSYGYTF; CDR3nt: TGTGCCAGCAGCTTGGGGTTACAGGGAAGCTATGGCTACACCTTC
j_gene: TRBJ2-2; abundance: -; d_gene: -; v_gene: TRBV9; CDR3aa: CASSVLTTNTGELFF; CDR3nt: TGTGCCAGCAGCGTACTAACTACGAACACCGGGGAGCTGTTTTTT
j_gene: TRBJ1-2; abundance: once; d_gene: -; v_gene: TRBV29-1; CDR3aa: CSVEDQTSERTNYGYTF; CDR3nt: TGCAGCGTTGAAGATCAGACCTCGGAAAGGACTAACTATGGCTACACCTTC
j_gene: TRBJ2-7; abundance: -; d_gene: -; v_gene: TRBV2; CDR3aa: CASSPDSSYEQYF; CDR3nt: TGTGCCAGCAGCCCGGACAGCTCCTACGAGCAGTACTTC
j_gene: TRBJ2-7; abundance: -; d_gene: -; v_gene: TRBV6-1; CDR3aa: CARGPHSEQYF; CDR3nt: TGTGCCAGGGGGCCCCATTCCGAGCAGTACTTC
j_gene: TRBJ1-2; abundance: -; d_gene: -; v_gene: TRBV6-5; CDR3aa: CASSSQYGYTF; CDR3nt: TGTGCCAGCAGTTCCCAGTATGGCTACACCTTC
j_gene: TRBJ1-1; abundance: -; d_gene: -; v_gene: TRBV27; CDR3aa: CASSLSIITEAFF; CDR3nt: TGTGCCAGCAGTTTATCGATCATTACTGAAGCTTTCTTT
j_gene: TRBJ1-1; abundance: -; d_gene: TRBD1; v_gene: TRBV7-2; CDR3aa: CASTGQGMNTEAFF; CDR3nt: TGTGCCAGCACCGGACAGGGAATGAACACTGAAGCTTTCTTT
j_gene: TRBJ2-5; abundance: -; d_gene: -; v_gene: TRBV9; CDR3aa: CASSHSQGAQYF; CDR3nt: TGTGCCAGCAGCCACAGTCAGGGAGCCCAGTACTTC
j_gene: TRBJ1-1; abundance: -; d_gene: -; v_gene: TRBV9; CDR3aa: CASSTTEGIAFF; CDR3nt: TGTGCCAGCAGCACCACTGAGGGGATCGCTTTCTTT
j_gene: TRBJ1-1; abundance: -; d_gene: -; v_gene: TRBV2; CDR3aa: CASRGPEAFF; CDR3nt: TGTGCCAGCAGGGGCCCTGAAGCTTTCTTT
j_gene: TRBJ1-1; abundance: -; d_gene: -; v_gene: TRBV9; CDR3aa: CASSETGTEAFF; CDR3nt: TGTGCCAGCAGCGAAACGGGAACGGAAGCTTTCTTT
j_gene: TRBJ2-1; abundance: -; d_gene: TRBD2; v_gene: TRBV7-2; CDR3aa: CASSLDLLAGGNEQFF; CDR3nt: TGTGCCAGCAGCTTAGATTTACTAGCGGGTGGTAATGAGCAGTTCTTC
j_gene: TRBJ2-3; abundance: -; d_gene: -; v_gene: TRBV4-1; CDR3aa: CASNSGDTQYF; CDR3nt: TGCGCCAGCAACTCAGGGGATACGCAGTATTTT
j_gene: TRBJ2-5; abundance: -; d_gene: -; v_gene: TRBV28; CDR3aa: CASSTMGAFQETQYF; CDR3nt: TGTGCCAGCAGTACTATGGGGGCCTTCCAAGAGACCCAGTACTTC